The rows below give T cell receptor beta chains drawn from one sample of a study of T cell responses to AZD1222 COVID-19 vaccine. The assay was immunoSEQ multiplex PCR, and TCRdb's table has in-frame clones only and misses some. The table has just over 90,000 clones, approximately 92% seen once; the top ten hold about 2.5%. This sample comprised peripheral blood, obtained 28 days after the second AZD1222 dose. These receptor sequences come from an adult who received the AZD1222 COVID-19 vaccine. The CDR3 runs from the conserved cysteine through the conserved F or W. A D gene is named only where the DNA matches it firmly. Clone size is given for some rows only: seen once, a few or many times, or a class if the clone is expanded.

TRBV6-2/TRBV6-3	-	-	TRBJ1-1	CASSGYYYTEAFF	TGTGCCAGCAGCGGGTATTACTACACTGAAGCTTTCTTT
TRBV30	TRBD2	-	TRBJ2-2	CARSARGGLFTGELFF	TGTGCCCGATCCGCGCGGGGGGGCCTTTTCACCGGGGAGCTGTTTTTT
TRBV10-3	-	once	TRBJ1-5	CAISELNSTGNQPQHF	TGTGCCATCAGTGAATTGAATAGCACAGGCAATCAGCCCCAGCATTTT
TRBV18	-	-	TRBJ2-1	CASSPRRGYNEQFF	TGTGCCAGCTCACCCCGTCGGGGCTACAATGAGCAGTTCTTC
TRBV11-3	-	-	TRBJ2-3	CASSFHYEDTQYF	TGTGCCAGCAGCTTCCACTACGAGGATACGCAGTATTTT
TRBV12-3/TRBV12-4	TRBD1	-	TRBJ1-2	CASSFNRGYGYTF	TGTGCCAGCAGTTTCAACAGGGGCTATGGCTACACCTTC
TRBV30	-	-	TRBJ2-1	CAWTIRGYNEQFF	TGTGCCTGGACCATCCGCGGCTACAATGAGCAGTTCTTC
TRBV6-1	-	once	TRBJ2-7	CASSEWGALSSYEQYF	TGTGCCAGCAGTGAATGGGGTGCTCTCTCCTCCTACGAGCAGTACTTC
TRBV20-1	-	-	TRBJ1-2	CSVGVAYGYTF	TGCAGTGTGGGGGTCGCCTATGGCTACACCTTC
TRBV2	-	once	TRBJ1-2	CASWYGRRSNYGYTF	TGTGCCAGCTGGTACGGCAGGCGATCTAACTATGGCTACACCTTC
TRBV19	TRBD1	-	TRBJ2-5	CASSMWADRGLETQYF	TGTGCCAGTAGTATGTGGGCGGACAGGGGGCTAGAGACCCAGTACTTC
TRBV13	TRBD2	-	TRBJ2-7	CASSYGLAGGDEQYF	TGTGCCAGCAGCTACGGACTAGCGGGGGGAGACGAGCAGTACTTC
TRBV7-2	TRBD1	-	TRBJ1-3	CASSLADRGFGNTIYF	TGTGCCAGCAGCTTGGCCGACAGGGGTTTTGGAAACACCATATATTTT
TRBV19	TRBD1	-	TRBJ1-5	CASSLLRQGGNQPQHF	TGTGCCAGCAGCCTCCTTCGACAGGGTGGCAATCAGCCCCAGCATTTT
TRBV11-1	TRBD1	-	TRBJ2-7	CASSLVGRGNYEQYF	TGTGCCAGCAGCTTAGTCGGCAGGGGGAACTACGAGCAGTACTTC
TRBV23-1	TRBD1	-	TRBJ2-7	CASSQSETQGALYEQYF	TGCGCCAGCAGTCAATCCGAAACACAGGGGGCCCTCTACGAGCAGTACTTC
TRBV2	-	once	TRBJ1-5	CASSGDVLQPQHF	TGTGCCAGCAGCGGGGACGTTCTTCAGCCCCAGCATTTT
TRBV30	-	-	TRBJ1-1	CAWIRMSAWAFF	TGTGCCTGGATTCGTATGAGCGCCTGGGCTTTCTTT
TRBV3-1/TRBV3-2	TRBD2	-	TRBJ2-7	CASSQDTTSGRPHEQYF	TGTGCCAGCAGCCAAGATACCACTAGCGGGAGGCCCCACGAGCAGTACTTC
TRBV27	-	-	TRBJ2-1	CASSLSISGGRFF	TGTGCCAGCAGTTTATCGATCTCCGGGGGCCGGTTCTTC
TRBV2	-	-	TRBJ2-5	CASSSDWGETQYF	TGTGCCAGCAGTTCCGATTGGGGAGAGACCCAGTACTTC
TRBV9	TRBD2	-	TRBJ2-1	CASSVNPGLAGGEQFF	TGTGCCAGCAGCGTAAACCCCGGACTAGCGGGGGGTGAGCAGTTCTTC
TRBV15	TRBD1	once	TRBJ1-5	CATSRGDRADNQPQHF	TGTGCCACCAGCAGAGGTGACAGGGCTGACAATCAGCCCCAGCATTTT
TRBV18	-	-	TRBJ1-6	CASSPIGSGENSPLHF	TGTGCCAGCTCACCTATTGGGTCCGGGGAGAATTCACCCCTCCACTTT
TRBV7-2	-	-	TRBJ1-6	CASSLMAGVGHSPLHF	TGTGCCAGCAGCTTAATGGCAGGTGTGGGTCATTCACCCCTCCACTTT
TRBV4-3	-	-	TRBJ1-2	CASSQDSGYYGYTF	TGCGCCAGCAGCCAAGATTCGGGGTACTATGGCTACACCTTC
TRBV21-1	-	-	TRBJ1-1	CASSTRDGTTGAEVEAFF	TGTGCCAGCAGCACGAGAGACGGGACGACAGGGGCGGAGGTTGAAGCTTTCTTT